The 14 T cell receptor beta chains below all came from one sample that was sequenced in a study of T-cell reconstitution after alpha-beta-depleted transplantation in children. Unique molecular identifiers were incorporated when the TCRbeta library was constructed. MiXCR was run by TCRdb on the PCR reads, yielding one entry per CDR3 protein. This table holds 190,000 or so distinct CDR3 sequences, roughly 6.8% found once. This specimen was PBMCs from the stem cell graft donor, taken from the stem cell graft. These receptor sequences come from a human donor who donated a stem cell graft to a child with Wiskott-Aldrich syndrome.

The genes are TRBV5-4 and TRBJ2-1; a weak D match, TRBD2 (6 bases). This CDR3 is built from 16 residues. The germline gives CDR1 SGHNT, CDR2 YYREEE (reference sequence). Trimming removed 5 bases from V and 2 bases from J, with 17 bases in between. The chain's CDR3 is CASSMKEGGTYNEQFF. The DNA for the CDR3 is TGTGCCAGCAGTATGAAAGAGGGAGGAACCTACAATGAGCAGTTCTTC.

This clonotype was observed a handful of times. The chain carries TRBV7-9 and TRBJ1-1; D unresolved. The V gene's germline CDR1 is SEHNR and CDR2 FQNEAQ (reference sequence). The CDR3 spans 16 residues. V shed 5 bases and J shed 0 bases, with 16 bases lying between them. The DNA of the CDR3 is TGTGCCAGCAGCCTCCCAAACTCCGGATTGAACACTGAAGCTTTCTTT. Protein sequence: CASSLPNSGLNTEAFF.

This clonotype was observed a handful of times. The DNA of the CDR3 is TGTGCCAGCAGCTTAGTGGGACTCGCCGATCCCTACGAGCAGTACTTC. Protein sequence: CASSLVGLADPYEQYF. This chain links TRBV7-2 with TRBJ2-7; tentatively, D is TRBD2 (6 bases). The CDR3 has 16 amino acids. Trimming took 1 base from V and 2 from J, leaving 15 bases between them. Germline assignment: CDR1 SGHTA and CDR2 FQGNSA.

A remark on this clonotype: A much larger clonotype is one base distant, so this may be a read error. The chain employs TRBV5-5 and TRBJ2-7; D uncertain. Trimming pared 2 bases from V and 4 bases from J, leaving 13 bases between. CDR1 and CDR2 (germline): SGHKS, YYEKEE (reference sequence). The CDR3 runs 14 residues. Written as DNA, the CDR3 is TGTGCCAGCAGCTTCGCCGATCAGCAATACGAGCAGTACTTC. This encodes CASSFADQQYEQYF.

This clonotype was observed at least ten times. The chain uses TRBV12-3 or TRBV12-4 and TRBJ2-1; D perhaps matches TRBD1 (6 bases). The CDR3 is 17 residues long. V shed 0 bases and J shed 5 bases, with 17 bases lying between them. The CDR3 region has the DNA TGTGCCAGCAGTTTAGCGATTAACAGGGTTGTAGACAATGAGCAGTTCTTC. It codes for CASSLAINRVVDNEQFF.

This clonotype appeared many times. The genes are TRBV24-1 and TRBJ2-1, with TRBD2 matching over 7 bases. CDR3 length: 15 residues. The junction had 10 bases not matched to a gene; V was cut back by 6 bases and J by 6 bases. Germline loops: CDR1 KGHDR, CDR2 SFDVKD. The CDR3, as DNA: TGTGCCACCAGTAATACCGGGACTAACAGCAATGAGCAGTTCTTC. Protein product: CATSNTGTNSNEQFF.

This clonotype was counted only a few times. This rearrangement joins TRBV7-7 to TRBJ2-2; 13 bases agree with TRBD2. CDR3 length equals 17 residues. The junction had 7 bases not matched to a gene; V was cut back by 6 bases and J by 3 bases. Germline CDR1 SSHAT, CDR2 FNYEAQ (reference sequence). In DNA form, the CDR3 reads TGTGCCAGCAGGTCGACTAGCGGGGGGCCATACACCGGGGAGCTGTTTTTT. This codes for CASRSTSGGPYTGELFF.

This clonotype came up a few times. The chain employs TRBV7-9 and TRBJ1-4, with 7 positions matching TRBD1. The CDR3 loop spans 15 amino acids. Trimming cost V 5 bases and J 1 base; bases outside gene matches: 4. Germline V gene data show CDR1 as SEHNR and CDR2 as FQNEAQ (reference sequence). The CDR3, as DNA: TGTGCCAGCAGCGCAACAGGGGTAACTAATGAAAAACTGTTTTTT. Translating gives CASSATGVTNEKLFF.

Ten or more counts support this clonotype. The gene calls are TRBV19 and TRBJ1-2; TRBD1 matches 9 bases. Unmatched junction bases numbered 11, after V lost 5 bases and J lost 13 bases. The CDR3 is 13 residues long. Per germline, CDR1 LNHDA and CDR2 SQIVND (reference sequence). As DNA, the CDR3 is TGTGCCAGTAGTCATCCGGGACAGGGTGTTCCCACCTTC. This translates into CASSHPGQGVPTF.

This clonotype was recorded many times. The chain recombines TRBV19 with TRBJ2-1; 10 bases agree with TRBD1. Germline CDR1 and CDR2: LNHDA and SQIVND (reference sequence). This CDR3 has 18 amino acids. V trimming: 3 bases; J trimming: 2 bases; junction bases outside the gene matches: 10. The CDR3 loop is CASSMTGGGGLAYNEQFF. Written as DNA, the CDR3 is TGTGCCAGTAGTATGACAGGGGGCGGGGGACTAGCCTACAATGAGCAGTTCTTC.

The table lists this clonotype with a few counts. The chain recombines TRBV25-1 with TRBJ2-5, with 9 bases that match TRBD1. CDR3 size: 15 residues. In germline, CDR1 is MGHDK, CDR2 SYGVNS. J lost 1 base, V lost 7 bases, and 7 bases had no gene match. For the CDR3, the DNA is TGTGCCAGCATCCATCGACAGGGGGGCCAAGAGACCCAGTACTTC. Translation: CASIHRQGGQETQYF. Using reference TRBV25-1 and TRBJ2-5 for the parts outside the CDR3, the full variable domain is EADIYQTPRYLVIGTGKKITLECSQTMGHDKMYWYQQDPGMELHLIHYSYGVNSTEKGDLSSESTVSRIRTEHFPLTLESARPSHTSQYLCASIHRQGGQETQYFGPGTRLLVL.

The chain has TRBV11-2 and TRBJ1-3; D is uncertain. The germline V gene encodes CDR1 SGHAT and CDR2 FQNNGV. Between the trimmed V and J ends, which lost 4 bases and 2 bases, there was a span of 15 bases. The CDR3 contains 16 residues. In DNA form, the CDR3 reads TGTGCCAGCAGCTCTCGGACGTATCCTACTGGAAACACCATATATTTT. It yields the protein CASSSRTYPTGNTIYF.

The chain combines TRBV10-1 with TRBJ2-3, with TRBD1 matching 7 bases. The CDR3 has 13 residues. The germline V gene has CDR1 WNHNN and CDR2 SYGVQD (reference sequence). The J segment lost 4 bases and the V segment lost 2 bases, leaving 0 bases of the junction unmatched. The CDR3 sequence is CASSEQGADTQYF. The CDR3 DNA reads as TGCGCCAGCAGTGAGCAGGGGGCAGATACGCAGTATTTT.

In this sample, this clonotype turned up many times. The J gene is TRBJ2-1, the V gene TRBV7-6; D not certain. The CDR3 has 14 residues. The V end lost 2 bases, the J end lost 8 bases, and 13 bases lay between the germline ends. The germline V gene encodes CDR1 SGHVS and CDR2 FNYEAQ. CDR3 sequence reads: CASSLRTYEDEQFF. The CDR3, as DNA: TGTGCCAGCAGCTTAAGAACCTATGAGGATGAGCAGTTCTTC.